The source of this T cell receptor beta chain is a study of shared clonotypes between healthy human individuals. CDR1 is MNHNY, CDR2 SVGAGI, per germline (reference sequence). The V and J ends lost 2 bases and 3 bases respectively, with 11 bases between them. The CDR3 spans 14 residues. Division of CD4+ cells produced a CD45RA+ naive subset and a CD45RA-negative memory subset. Only in-frame clones appear in the TCRdb table, and some are missing; sequencing was by immunoSEQ multiplex PCR. The table includes roughly 1,500,000 clones, about 98% detected once. The chain combines TRBV6-6 with TRBJ2-7, with D possibly being TRBD1 (6 bases). This clonotype originated in a man aged 25 to 45 in good health. The sequencing input was naive CD4+ T cells sorted from blood. Subset reported: CD45RA+ positively selected. CDR3 sequence: CASSYGGVGYEQYF. Here the CDR3 DNA reads TGTGCCAGCAGTTACGGGGGCGTGGGCTACGAGCAGTACTTC.